One and the same sample provided the 14 T cell receptor beta chains below, sequenced in a study of T cell repertoires in ileal Crohn's disease. TCRdb's copy holds only in-frame clones and misses some; the assay was immunoSEQ multiplex PCR. The sample lists about 14,000 clones; about 82% were seen once. The specimen sequenced was ileal tissue. These receptors were obtained from an adult with Crohn's disease.

The chain is built from TRBV11-2 and TRBJ1-2, with 8 positions matching TRBD1. V shed 3 bases, J shed 8 bases, and the junction held 2 bases outside the gene matches. The CDR3 consists of 12 residues. Germline V gene sequence: CDR1 SGHAT, CDR2 FQNNGV. CDR3: CASSFHRGGYTF. The CDR3 DNA reads TGTGCCAGCAGCTTCCACAGGGGGGGCTACACCTTC.

The rearrangement links TRBV9 to TRBJ2-7; D remains ambiguous. Per the germline V gene, CDR1 is SGDLS and CDR2 is YYNGEE. The CDR3 totals 15 residues. Trimming stripped 0 bases from V and 0 bases from J, with 10 bases between. The CDR3 DNA is TGTGCCAGCAGCGTAGCTGACACTTTCTCCTACGAGCAGTACTTC. Translation: CASSVADTFSYEQYF.

The CDR3 sequence is CASSLGGDGELFF. In nucleotides, the CDR3 is TGTGCCAGCAGCTTAGGCGGGGACGGGGAGCTGTTTTTT. The V and J genes are TRBV7-9 and TRBJ2-2; perhaps TRBD2 as D (6 bases). CDR3 length: 13 residues. The V gene lost 1 base and the J gene lost 7 bases, with 7 bases spanning the gap. Germline V CDR1 and CDR2: SEHNR, FQNEAQ (reference sequence).

The chain joins TRBV9 to TRBJ2-7; TRBD1 is a possible D gene (5 bases). Trimming took 1 base from V and 7 from J, leaving 9 bases between them. CDR1 is SGDLS, CDR2 YYNGEE, per germline. The CDR3 has 12 amino acids. The CDR3 loop reads CASSVQGREQYF. The CDR3, as DNA: TGTGCCAGCAGCGTACAGGGCCGAGAGCAGTACTTC.

The chain employs TRBV27 and TRBJ1-2; maybe TRBD1 (6 bases). Trimming removed 3 bases from V and 4 bases from J, with 24 bases in between. CDR3 length: 18 residues. CDR1 and CDR2 (germline): MNHEY, SMNVEV (reference sequence). The CDR3 DNA reads TGTGCCAGCAGTTTTCGGGCGGACAGTCTCCTAGCTACCTATGGCTACACCTTC. It translates to CASSFRADSLLATYGYTF.

This rearrangement joins TRBV2 to TRBJ2-1; no definite D call. The CDR3 spans 13 residues. Trimming pared 8 bases from V and 2 bases from J, leaving 10 bases between. Germline assignment: CDR1 SNHLY and CDR2 FYNNEI. DNA for the CDR3: TGTGCCAGCTGCACAGCTACCTACAATGAGCAGTTCTTC. Its protein is CASCTATYNEQFF.

V is TRBV29-1 and J is TRBJ2-1; possibly TRBD1 for D (6 bases). The germline V and J ends were trimmed by 6 bases and 6 bases, with 21 bases remaining between them. Germline V gene sequence: CDR1 SQVTM, CDR2 ANQGSEA. This CDR3 contains 15 residues. The CDR3 nucleotides read TGCAGCGTCAACCATGACAGGCTGTTGCTCAATGAGCAGTTCTTC. Protein sequence: CSVNHDRLLLNEQFF.

The rearrangement uses TRBV15 and TRBJ2-2; D may be TRBD1 (6 bases). Per the germline V gene, CDR1 is LNHNV and CDR2 is YYDKDF (reference sequence). Trimming stripped 7 bases from V and 5 bases from J, with 14 bases between. The CDR3 has 14 residues. The CDR3 sequence: CATTTRGFTGELFF. CDR3 DNA sequence: TGTGCCACCACGACCAGGGGTTTTACCGGGGAGCTGTTTTTT.

This sequence joins TRBV10-3 and TRBJ2-1, with D possibly matching TRBD2 (6 bases). V was shortened by 6 bases and J by 0 bases, with 9 bases between the two germline ends. The CDR3 is 14 residues long. Germline CDR1 ENHRY, CDR2 SYGVKD. The CDR3 loop reads CAISLASSYNEQFF. The CDR3 nucleotides read TGTGCCATCAGCCTAGCGAGCTCCTACAATGAGCAGTTCTTC.

This clone showed up just a few times. The DNA for the CDR3 is TGCGCCAGCGGTGCCTCCTCTGGGGCCAACGTCCTGACTTTC. Amino acid sequence: CASGASSGANVLTF. The V and J genes are TRBV10-2 and TRBJ2-6, with unresolved D. The germline gives CDR1 WSHSY, CDR2 SAAADI. The V end lost 8 bases, the J end lost 0 bases, and 8 bases lay between the germline ends. This CDR3 contains 14 residues.

This chain links TRBV2 with TRBJ2-5, with D maybe TRBD2 (5 bases). Trimming took off 3 bases at V and 6 bases at J, with 11 bases between the two ends. Germline-derived CDR1 and CDR2 are SNHLY and FYNNEI. This CDR3 region has 13 residues. The DNA for the CDR3 is TGTGCCAGCAGTGATTATCTAGCTCAGACCCAGTACTTC. Protein product: CASSDYLAQTQYF.

The sample holds one count of this clone. In nucleotides, the CDR3 is TGTGCCAGCAGTGGTGGGGGGAATCAGCCCCAGCATTTT. Residues: CASSGGGNQPQHF. The genes are TRBV5-4 and TRBJ1-5, with D perhaps TRBD1 (5 bases). CDR3 length: 13 residues. Germline V CDR1 and CDR2: SGHNT, YYREEE (reference sequence). Trimming shortened V by 5 bases and J by 4 bases, and 10 bases separated the two germline ends. The variable domain in full, completed from reference TRBV5-4 and TRBJ1-5, reads ETGVTQSPTHLIKTRGQQVTLRCSSQSGHNTVSWYQQALGQGPQFIFQYYREEENGRGNFPPRFSGLQFPNYSSELNVNALELDDSALYLCASSGGGNQPQHFGDGTRLSIL.

The V gene is TRBV25-1, the J gene TRBJ1-1; maybe TRBD1 (5 bases). Germline V gene lookup returns CDR1 MGHDK and CDR2 SYGVNS. The CDR3 loop spans 15 amino acids. V was pared by 5 bases and J by 4 bases, with 17 bases between. The chain's CDR3 is CASSSDSRGGTEAFF. The CDR3 DNA reads TGTGCCAGCAGTTCGGACTCCCGGGGGGGCACTGAAGCTTTCTTT.

V is TRBV14 and J is TRBJ2-3; D possibly corresponds to TRBD2 (7 bases). V was cut by 1 base and J by 2 bases, with 16 bases left in between. The CDR3 consists of 17 residues. Germline CDR1 is SGHDN and CDR2 is FVKESK. CDR3 DNA: TGTGCCAGCAGCCAAGGAAGGGGGGGGTACTCCACAGATACGCAGTATTTT. Translated: CASSQGRGGYSTDTQYF.